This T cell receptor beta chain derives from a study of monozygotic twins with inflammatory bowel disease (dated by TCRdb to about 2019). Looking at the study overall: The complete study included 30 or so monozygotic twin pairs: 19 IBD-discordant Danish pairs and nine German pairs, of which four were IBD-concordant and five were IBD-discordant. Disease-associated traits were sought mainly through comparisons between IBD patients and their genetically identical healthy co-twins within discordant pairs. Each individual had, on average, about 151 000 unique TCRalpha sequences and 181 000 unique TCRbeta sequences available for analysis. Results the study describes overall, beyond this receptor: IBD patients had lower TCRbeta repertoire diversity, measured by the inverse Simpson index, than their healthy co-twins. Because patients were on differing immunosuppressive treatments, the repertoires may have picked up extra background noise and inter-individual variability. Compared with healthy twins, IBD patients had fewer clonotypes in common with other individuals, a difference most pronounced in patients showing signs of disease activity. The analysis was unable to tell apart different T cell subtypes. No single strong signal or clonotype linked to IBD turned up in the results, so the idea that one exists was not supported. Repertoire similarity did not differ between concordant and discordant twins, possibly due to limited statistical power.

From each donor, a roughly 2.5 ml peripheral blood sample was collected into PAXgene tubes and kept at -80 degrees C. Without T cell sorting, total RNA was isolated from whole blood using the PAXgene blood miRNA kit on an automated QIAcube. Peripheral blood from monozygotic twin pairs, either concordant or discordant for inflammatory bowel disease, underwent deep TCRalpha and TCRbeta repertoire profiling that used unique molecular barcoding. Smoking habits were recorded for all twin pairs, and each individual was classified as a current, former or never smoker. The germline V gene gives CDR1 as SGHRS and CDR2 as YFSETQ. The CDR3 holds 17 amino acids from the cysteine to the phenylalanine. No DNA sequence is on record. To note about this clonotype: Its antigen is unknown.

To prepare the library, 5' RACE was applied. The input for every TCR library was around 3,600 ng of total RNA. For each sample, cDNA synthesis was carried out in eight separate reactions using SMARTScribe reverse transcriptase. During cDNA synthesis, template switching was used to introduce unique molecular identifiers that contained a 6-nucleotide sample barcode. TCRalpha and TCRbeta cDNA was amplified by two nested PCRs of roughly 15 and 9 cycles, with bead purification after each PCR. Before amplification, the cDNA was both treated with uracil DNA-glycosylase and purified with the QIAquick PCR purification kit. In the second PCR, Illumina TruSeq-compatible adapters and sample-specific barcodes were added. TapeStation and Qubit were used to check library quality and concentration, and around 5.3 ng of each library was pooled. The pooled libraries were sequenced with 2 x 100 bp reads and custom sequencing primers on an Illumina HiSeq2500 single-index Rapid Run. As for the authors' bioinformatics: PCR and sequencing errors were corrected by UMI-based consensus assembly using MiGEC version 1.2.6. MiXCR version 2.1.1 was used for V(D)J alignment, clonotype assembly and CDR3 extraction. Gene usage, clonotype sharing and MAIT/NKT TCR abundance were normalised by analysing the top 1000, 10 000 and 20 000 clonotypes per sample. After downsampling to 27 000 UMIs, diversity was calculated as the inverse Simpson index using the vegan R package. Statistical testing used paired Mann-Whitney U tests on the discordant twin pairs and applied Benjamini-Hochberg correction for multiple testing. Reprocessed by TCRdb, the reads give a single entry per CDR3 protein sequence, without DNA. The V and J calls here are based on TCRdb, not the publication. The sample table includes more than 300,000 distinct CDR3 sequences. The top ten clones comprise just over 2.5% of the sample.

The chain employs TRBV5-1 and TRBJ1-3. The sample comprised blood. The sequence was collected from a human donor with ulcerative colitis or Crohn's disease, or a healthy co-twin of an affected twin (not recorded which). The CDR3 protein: CASSLAGGGSCGNTIYF.